Listed below are T cell receptor beta chains from one sample, sequenced in a study of cytomegalovirus exposure and HLA in healthy donors. The data were produced by immunoSEQ multiplex PCR, yet TCRdb's version contains in-frame clones alone and is incomplete. This sample has about 130,000 clones; about 90% occur once, and the top ten carry about 6.7%. The specimen was PBMCs. These receptors were taken from a woman aged 25 to 39 in good health and CMV-seropositive. Each CDR3 is given with its conserved first and last residue. Each record gives: clone size, V gene, J gene, D gene, CDR3 protein, CDR3 DNA. The D gene is left open where the match is weak. For some rows the clone size is stated as once, few or many, or as a class when expanded; others skip it.

-,TRBV6-6,TRBJ2-3,TRBD1,CASSDRVSTDTQYF,TGTGCCAGCAGTGACAGGGTTAGCACAGATACGCAGTATTTT
-,TRBV7-9,TRBJ2-3,TRBD2,CASSRYTSAVGTDTQYF,TGTGCCAGCAGCCGATACACTAGCGCCGTGGGCACAGATACGCAGTATTTT
once,TRBV5-4,TRBJ2-3,TRBD1,CASSSRTGERDTQYF,TGTGCCAGCAGCTCAAGGACAGGGGAAAGAGATACGCAGTATTTT
-,TRBV6-5,TRBJ1-1,TRBD1,CASRVGQGTNTEAFF,TGTGCCAGTCGTGTCGGACAGGGAACGAACACTGAAGCTTTCTTT
-,TRBV7-9,TRBJ1-3,TRBD1,CASSTSGGPGNTIYF,TGTGCCAGCAGCACCTCAGGGGGCCCTGGAAACACCATATATTTT
-,TRBV7-2,TRBJ1-3,-,CASSTREGSGNTIYF,TGTGCCAGCAGCACCCGGGAGGGCTCTGGAAACACCATATATTTT
-,TRBV7-6,TRBJ1-6,-,CASSLTGKNSPLHF,TGTGCCAGCAGTCTAACAGGGAAAAATTCACCCCTCCACTTT
-,TRBV9,TRBJ1-5,-,CASSRSGAGQPQHF,TGTGCCAGCAGCCGTTCAGGGGCGGGTCAGCCCCAGCATTTT
-,TRBV5-1,TRBJ2-7,TRBD1,CASSLGGQGGSYEQYF,TGCGCCAGCAGCTTGGGAGGACAGGGGGGATCCTACGAGCAGTACTTC
-,TRBV28,TRBJ2-1,TRBD2,CASIGTREDNEQFF,TGTGCCAGCATCGGGACCCGGGAGGACAATGAGCAGTTCTTC
-,TRBV28,TRBJ2-7,-,CASTVGGVREEQYF,TGTGCCAGCACCGTAGGCGGGGTACGTGAGGAGCAGTACTTC
-,TRBV2,TRBJ2-5,TRBD1,CASRLRTGTHQETQYF,TGTGCCAGCAGACTCAGGACAGGGACTCACCAAGAGACCCAGTACTTC
-,TRBV5-6,TRBJ1-5,TRBD1,CASSLGLGQGNQPQHF,TGTGCCAGCAGCTTGGGCCTGGGACAGGGGAATCAGCCCCAGCATTTT
-,TRBV6-1,TRBJ2-5,TRBD2,CASRALAGAETQYF,TGTGCCAGCAGAGCACTAGCGGGAGCAGAGACCCAGTACTTC
-,TRBV15,TRBJ2-7,TRBD1,CATSRQTGGYEQYF,TGTGCCACCAGCAGACAGACAGGGGGTTACGAGCAGTACTTC
-,TRBV28,TRBJ1-5,-,CASSLQSRDQPQHF,TGTGCCAGCAGTCTGCAATCCAGGGATCAGCCCCAGCATTTT
-,TRBV28,TRBJ1-2,-,CASSLPGEGTSYTF,TGTGCCAGCAGTTTACCAGGTGAGGGCACAAGCTACACCTTC
-,TRBV28,TRBJ1-3,-,CASSLGQGPGNTIYF,TGTGCCAGCAGTTTAGGGCAGGGGCCTGGAAACACCATATATTTT
once,TRBV9,TRBJ2-2,-,CASSGGSVADTGELFF,TGTGCCAGCAGCGGAGGATCGGTAGCAGACACCGGGGAGCTGTTTTTT
-,TRBV5-1,TRBJ2-1,TRBD1,CASSLETGGHNEQFF,TGCGCCAGCAGCTTAGAGACAGGGGGCCACAATGAGCAGTTCTTC
-,TRBV5-1,TRBJ2-3,-,CASSPPLASTDTQYF,TGCGCCAGCAGCCCCCCCTTAGCGAGCACAGATACGCAGTATTTT
-,TRBV11-2,TRBJ2-5,-,CASSLAMTQYF,TGTGCCAGCAGCTTAGCAATGACCCAGTACTTC
-,TRBV5-1,TRBJ2-7,TRBD1,CASSPKGQALSRVYEQYF,TGCGCCAGCAGCCCTAAGGGACAGGCCCTCTCAAGGGTCTACGAGCAGTACTTC
-,TRBV6-6,TRBJ1-2,-,CASSYDAGRLFGYTF,TGTGCCAGCAGTTACGACGCAGGGAGGTTGTTTGGCTACACCTTC
-,TRBV4-1,TRBJ2-1,TRBD1,CASSLDRDNEQFF,TGCGCCAGCAGCTTAGACAGGGACAATGAGCAGTTCTTC
-,TRBV29-1,TRBJ1-3,-,CSVAQGTGNTIYF,TGCAGCGTTGCACAGGGTACTGGAAACACCATATATTTT
-,TRBV5-1,TRBJ1-2,-,CASSLGADSWGYTF,TGCGCCAGCAGCTTGGGTGCGGACAGCTGGGGCTACACCTTC
-,TRBV2,TRBJ2-7,-,CASTSDKEQYF,TGTGCCAGCACCTCCGACAAAGAGCAGTACTTC
-,TRBV5-1,TRBJ2-5,-,CASSLAGSPQETQYF,TGCGCCAGCAGCTTGGCGGGGAGTCCTCAAGAGACCCAGTACTTC
-,TRBV6-5,TRBJ2-7,TRBD2,CASSYGRGIYEQYF,TGTGCCAGCAGTTACGGGCGGGGGATCTACGAGCAGTACTTC
-,TRBV6-5,TRBJ1-4,-,CASSYKYRGEKLFF,TGTGCCAGCAGTTACAAGTATCGGGGTGAAAAACTGTTTTTT
-,TRBV28,TRBJ1-5,-,CASSLLSRGNQPQHF,TGTGCCAGCAGTTTGCTGTCCCGGGGAAATCAGCCCCAGCATTTT
-,TRBV6-6,TRBJ2-7,TRBD2,CASSYSIGTSNEQYF,TGTGCCAGCAGTTACTCGATAGGGACTAGCAACGAGCAGTACTTC
-,TRBV5-1,TRBJ2-3,-,CASSWRADTQYF,TGCGCCAGCAGCTGGAGGGCAGATACGCAGTATTTT
-,TRBV2,TRBJ2-7,-,CASSGLAHRYEQYF,TGTGCCAGCAGTGGGTTAGCCCATCGCTACGAGCAGTACTTC
-,TRBV6-5,TRBJ2-5,-,CASSYSSGQETQYF,TGTGCCAGCAGTTACTCTAGCGGACAAGAGACCCAGTACTTC
-,TRBV19,TRBJ2-7,-,CASSIAGVEQYF,TGTGCCAGTAGTATCGCAGGGGTCGAGCAGTACTTC
-,TRBV18,TRBJ2-7,TRBD2,CASSAGTSGTTYEQYF,TGTGCCAGCTCAGCCGGGACTAGCGGGACCACCTACGAGCAGTACTTC
-,TRBV15,TRBJ1-1,-,CATSVFDRTEAFF,TGTGCCACCAGCGTCTTCGACAGGACTGAAGCTTTCTTT
few,TRBV18,TRBJ2-5,-,CASSLDSGETQYF,TGTGCCAGCTCATTAGACTCGGGGGAGACCCAGTACTTC
-,TRBV10-3,TRBJ1-1,TRBD1,CAISNRGQNTEAFF,TGTGCCATCAGCAACAGGGGGCAGAACACTGAAGCTTTCTTT
-,TRBV10-2,TRBJ2-5,-,CASSELDQETQYF,TGCGCCAGCAGTGAGCTAGATCAAGAGACCCAGTACTTC
-,TRBV5-8,TRBJ2-1,TRBD2,CASSLSVAGGGVDEQFF,TGTGCCAGCAGCTTGTCGGTAGCGGGAGGGGGTGTCGATGAGCAGTTCTTC
-,TRBV28,TRBJ1-6,-,CASSSVDSGDYNSPLHF,TGTGCCAGCAGTTCCGTGGATTCGGGGGACTATAATTCACCCCTCCACTTT
-,TRBV5-1,TRBJ2-3,TRBD2,CASSIWTSGSTDTQYF,TGCGCCAGCAGCATTTGGACTAGCGGGAGCACAGATACGCAGTATTTT
many,TRBV7-2,TRBJ1-3,-,CASSLNSLSGNTIYF,TGTGCCAGCAGCTTGAACAGCCTCTCTGGAAACACCATATATTTT
-,TRBV2,TRBJ2-1,TRBD2,CASSTLAGGSVDEQFF,TGTGCCAGCAGTACACTAGCGGGGGGAAGTGTCGATGAGCAGTTCTTC
-,TRBV6-1,TRBJ2-2,TRBD2,CASSDWGGVNTGELFF,TGTGCCAGCAGTGACTGGGGGGGTGTTAACACCGGGGAGCTGTTTTTT
-,TRBV5-1,TRBJ2-1,-,CASSLAGPTYNEQFF,TGCGCCAGCAGCTTGGCAGGGCCGACCTACAATGAGCAGTTCTTC
-,TRBV6-1,TRBJ1-1,TRBD1,CASSVRTRGTEAFF,TGTGCCAGCAGTGTTAGGACCAGGGGGACTGAAGCTTTCTTT
-,TRBV13,TRBJ2-1,TRBD2,CASSSPGLAGEFF,TGTGCCAGCAGCTCACCGGGACTAGCGGGCGAGTTCTTC
-,TRBV28,TRBJ2-7,TRBD1,CASSHSGQGPYEQYF,TGTGCCAGCAGCCATTCGGGACAGGGGCCCTACGAGCAGTACTTC
once,TRBV9,TRBJ1-2,-,CASRQGIGYTF,TGTGCCAGCAGACAGGGAATAGGCTACACCTTC
-,TRBV5-1,TRBJ2-7,-,CASSFSSPTTGTPPMKQYF,TGCGCCAGCAGCTTCTCCTCACCTACTACCGGGACACCGCCTATGAAGCAGTACTTC
-,TRBV5-5,TRBJ2-7,-,CASSLAGFSQEQYF,TGTGCCAGCAGCTTAGCAGGCTTTTCTCAGGAGCAGTACTTC
-,TRBV18,TRBJ2-5,TRBD1,CASSQQTGPETQYF,TGTGCCAGCTCACAACAGACAGGGCCAGAGACCCAGTACTTC
-,TRBV5-6,TRBJ1-3,-,CASSLPEDGSGNTIYF,TGTGCCAGCAGCCTCCCGGAGGACGGCTCTGGAAACACCATATATTTT
-,TRBV4-1,TRBJ1-5,-,CASSQSAGSYGNQPQHF,TGCGCCAGCAGCCAAAGCGCGGGATCCTATGGCAATCAGCCCCAGCATTTT
once,TRBV6-1,TRBJ1-2,-,CASSVGGNYGYTF,TGTGCCAGCAGTGTAGGCGGCAACTATGGCTACACCTTC
-,TRBV5-4,TRBJ2-7,TRBD1,CASSFGQGSDEQYF,TGTGCCAGCAGCTTTGGACAGGGGTCCGACGAGCAGTACTTC